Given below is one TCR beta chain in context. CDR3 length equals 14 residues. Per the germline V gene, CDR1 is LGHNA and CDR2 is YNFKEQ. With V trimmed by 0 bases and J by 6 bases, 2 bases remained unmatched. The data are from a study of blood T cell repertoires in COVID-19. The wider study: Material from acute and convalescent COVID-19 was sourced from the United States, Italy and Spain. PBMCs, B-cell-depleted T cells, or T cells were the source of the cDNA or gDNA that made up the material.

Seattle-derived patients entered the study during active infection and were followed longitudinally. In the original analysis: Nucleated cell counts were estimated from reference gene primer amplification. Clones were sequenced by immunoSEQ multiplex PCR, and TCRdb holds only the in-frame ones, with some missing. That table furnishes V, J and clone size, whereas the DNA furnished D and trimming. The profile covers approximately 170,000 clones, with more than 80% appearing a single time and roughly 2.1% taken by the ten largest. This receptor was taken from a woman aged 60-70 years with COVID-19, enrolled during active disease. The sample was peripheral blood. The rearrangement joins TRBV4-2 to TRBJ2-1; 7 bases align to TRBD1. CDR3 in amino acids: CASSQERGLNEQFF. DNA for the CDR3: TGTGCCAGCAGCCAAGAGAGGGGGCTCAATGAGCAGTTCTTC.